What follows is one TCR beta chain and its context. Its antigen is unknown. Base qualities are missing; no much larger clone stands one base away. This sample is part of a study of T cell responses to AZD1222 COVID-19 vaccine (dated by TCRdb to the early 2020s). Describing the broader study: AZD1222 recipients with second doses at about 4 weeks or about 12 weeks were pooled, because spike-specific TCR depth and breadth did not differ between schedules. A total of just over 230 trial participants underwent TCR sequencing, of whom about 210 had received two doses of AZD1222 and some 26 had received two doses of the MenACWY control vaccine. Trial participants were enrolled by age into 18-55, 56-69 and 70-plus year subgroups, with about 150, 28 and 57 TCR-sequenced participants respectively. Overall study outcomes, separate from this receptor: The whole spike protein was spanned by vaccine-associated CD4 TCRs, and dominant responses were seen in regions 160-218 and 743-854. Epitopes outside the regions mutated in the B.1.351 and B.1.1.7 variants were reportedly recognized by nearly half of the unique spike-specific TCRs. In the small 56-69-year group, the increase in depth fell short of significance, most likely because of low power. Because no day 14 peak-response samples were available, the repertoires could be characterized only after the peak T cell response. Conclusions about previously exposed vaccinees are limited, since just a handful of AZD1222 recipients were seropositive for SARS-CoV-2 at baseline. A significant rise in spike-specific TCR breadth and depth was observed after two AZD1222 doses relative to day 0 and relative to MenACWY recipients. Participants were mostly white British and included more females than males, and it was suggested by the authors that clonal diversity may have been underestimated.

From cysteine to phenylalanine, the CDR3 is 12 amino acids long. Kept here is only the CDR3 DNA, which spans 36 bases and is read in frame from base 1. From a lookup of the germline V gene, CDR1 and CDR2 are SQVTM and ANQGSEA. At the junction V is shortened by 6 bases and J by 8 bases; bases outside the gene matches: 9. The CDR3 regions of human TCRbeta chains were analyzed by immunosequencing. For the original study's pipeline: TCRs in the repertoires were matched against a reference library of SARS-CoV-2-specific TCRs that had been generated with the MIRA antigen-specificity platform. Breadth meant the fraction of unique TCRs that were SARS-CoV-2-associated, whereas depth meant the fraction of total T cells that were SARS-CoV-2-associated. Using the MIRA data, each spike-specific TCR was assigned both to the spike region to which the TCR was reactive and to a CD4 or CD8 class. Log10-transformed breadth and depth values were compared by one-way ANOVA with Sidak's multiple comparisons tests. TCRdb holds this immuneACCESS table with in-frame rearrangements only. Some clones are missing; in checked studies, unresolved V genes explain under half, and the rest has no known cause. V and J calls and clone size are copied from that table; D and trimming were computed from the DNA. The sample includes some 140,000 clones, with about 90% observed a single time. Of the sample, 1.9% is held by the ten largest clones.

The time point label, as the study defines it: baseline before first vaccination. Samples from vaccinated people were obtained from the UK trials COV001 and COV002, which included a single-blind randomized controlled phase 2/3 trial of AZD1222 (ChAdOx1 nCoV-19) in healthy adults. For TCRbeta chain sequencing, PBMC samples were collected from trial participants at day 0 and at day 28 after the second dose. The sequence derives from an adult in good health. The V gene is TRBV29-1 and the J gene is TRBJ1-2; 7 central bases correspond to TRBD1. This sample comprised peripheral blood, obtained on day 0 of AZD1222 vaccination. In nucleotides, the sequence is TGCAGCGTACGGACAGGTCCTGACGGCTACACCTTC. It codes for CSVRTGPDGYTF.